Listed here are 20 T cell receptor beta chains from one sample, sequenced in a study of cytomegalovirus exposure and HLA in healthy donors. PCR amplification relied on 60 Vbeta primers (plus 13 Jbeta primers). Profiled with immunoSEQ multiplex PCR; TCRdb holds only in-frame clones, not every one. Of around 90,000 clones listed, roughly 83% were seen once; the top ten hold under 4%. Sequencing was done on a sample of PBMCs. The origin of the receptors is a male donor in good health and CMV-seropositive.

The gene calls are TRBV19 and TRBJ2-3; 14 positions agree with TRBD2. There are 14 residues in the CDR3. Looked up from germline, CDR1 is LNHDA and CDR2 is SQIVND (reference sequence). With 8 bases clipped from V and 4 bases from J, the junction kept 2 bases outside the gene matches. CDR3 residues: CASGTSGGSDTQYF. The DNA for the CDR3 is TGTGCCAGTGGGACTAGCGGGGGATCAGATACGCAGTATTTT.

This clone was counted only a few times. This chain uses TRBV7-6 with TRBJ1-3, with D tentatively TRBD1 (5 bases). CDR1 and CDR2 (germline): SGHVS, FNYEAQ. This CDR3 is 19 amino acids long. Deletions cut 1 base from V and 0 bases from J, with 19 bases between. The DNA for the CDR3 is TGTGCCAGCAGCTTAGGGCGATCAGGGATCCAACACTCTGGAAACACCATATATTTT. Translating gives CASSLGRSGIQHSGNTIYF.

The chain recombines TRBV6-5 with TRBJ1-1; D is possibly TRBD1 (6 bases). Germline values: CDR1 MNHEY, CDR2 SVGAGI. The length of the CDR3 is 14 residues. The V gene lost 0 bases and the J gene lost 5 bases, with 10 bases spanning the gap. The CDR3 here is CASSYSGGATEAFF. The CDR3, as DNA: TGTGCCAGCAGTTACTCGGGGGGGGCTACTGAAGCTTTCTTT.

DNA for the CDR3: TGTGCCTGGAGTCAGGGACTAGCGGGGGGGAATCAAGAGACCCAGTACTTC. Translation: CAWSQGLAGGNQETQYF. The chain links TRBV30 to TRBJ2-5; TRBD2 agrees at 16 bases. Germline V gene lookup returns CDR1 GTSNPN and CDR2 SVGIG (reference sequence). The junction had 5 bases not matched to a gene; V was cut back by 2 bases and J by 2 bases. CDR3 length: 17 amino acids.

To note about this clone: The same CDR3 is also encoded by other DNA sequences in this sample. The DNA for the CDR3 is TGTGCCACCAGCAGAGATCGGGCTAACTATGGCTACACCTTC. It codes for CATSRDRANYGYTF. This chain connects TRBV15 to TRBJ1-2; no clear D gene. Germline V gene data show CDR1 as LNHNV and CDR2 as YYDKDF (reference sequence). The V end lost 0 bases, the J end lost 0 bases, and 5 bases lay between the germline ends. This CDR3 region has 14 residues.

There are a few counts of this clone. V usage is TRBV2 and J usage is TRBJ1-1; possibly TRBD1 for D (5 bases). The V gene lost 7 bases and the J gene lost 1 base, with 10 bases spanning the gap. CDR3 size: 13 residues. Germline CDR1 reads SNHLY; CDR2 reads FYNNEI. In DNA form, the CDR3 reads TGTGCCAGCAACGTCGACAGGAACACTGAAGCTTTCTTT. Translation: CASNVDRNTEAFF.

CDR3 nucleotides: TGTGCCAGCAGCGCCCGGGGACTGTGGTATGGCTACACCTTC. It codes for CASSARGLWYGYTF. The chain combines TRBV7-2 with TRBJ1-2; D may be TRBD1 (5 bases). The CDR3 consists of 14 residues. V was shortened by 5 bases and J by 5 bases, with 15 bases between the two germline ends. Germline V CDR1 and CDR2: SGHTA, FQGNSA.

The chain recombines TRBV5-6 with TRBJ2-7; 8 nucleotides match TRBD1. The CDR3 loop spans 16 amino acids. The germline V gene encodes CDR1 SGHDT and CDR2 YYEEEE. V shed 4 bases and J 0 bases; nucleotides not matched to a gene: 9. CDR3 region: CASSLPRDRTSYEQYF. The DNA for the CDR3 is TGTGCCAGCAGCCTACCCCGGGACAGGACCTCCTACGAGCAGTACTTC.

The chain links TRBV2 to TRBJ2-6; 9 positions match TRBD2. Trimming took 8 bases from V and 0 from J; bases not matched to a gene: 8. Germline V lookup: CDR1 SNHLY, CDR2 FYNNEI. This CDR3 spans 17 amino acids. CDR3 sequence: CASGLAGLASGANVLTF. For the CDR3, the DNA is TGTGCCAGCGGTCTAGCGGGGCTCGCCTCTGGGGCCAACGTCCTGACTTTC.

The chain links TRBV5-4 to TRBJ2-7; maybe TRBD1 (6 bases). Per germline, CDR1 SGHNT and CDR2 YYREEE (reference sequence). The length of the CDR3 is 14 residues. The V and J ends lost 3 bases and 4 bases respectively, with 14 bases between them. The CDR3 spells CASSSQGLGYEQYF. The CDR3 coding sequence is TGTGCCAGCAGCTCCCAGGGGTTGGGGTACGAGCAGTACTTC.

V and J are TRBV5-6 and TRBJ2-7; TRBD1 matches 9 bases. The germline V gene has CDR1 SGHDT and CDR2 YYEEEE. The CDR3 sequence is 16 residues long. V lost 4 bases, J lost 5 bases, and 13 bases stayed unmatched. CDR3 DNA: TGTGCCAGCAGCAGCCCAAACAGGGGGCGCTTCAACGAGCAGTACTTC. It yields the protein CASSSPNRGRFNEQYF.

This clone was seen a few times. The chain links TRBV6-1 to TRBJ1-1; the match to TRBD1 covers 9 bases. Germline CDR1 is MNHNS and CDR2 is SASEGT. The CDR3 extends over 16 amino acids. V gave up 1 base and J gave up 4 bases; unmatched junction bases: 7. The CDR3 DNA reads as TGTGCCAGCAGTGAAGGAAGGACAGGGGTTCCCACTGAAGCTTTCTTT. Translating gives CASSEGRTGVPTEAFF.

The V and J genes are TRBV11-3 and TRBJ1-2; 7 bases agree with TRBD1. The CDR3 sequence is 14 residues long. Germline loops: CDR1 SGHNT, CDR2 YENEEA. V was pared by 4 bases and J by 4 bases, with 6 bases of the junction left unmatched. CDR3 sequence: CASSSRDSIYGYTF. The CDR3 nucleotides read TGTGCCAGCAGCTCCCGGGACAGCATCTATGGCTACACCTTC.

This clone has only a few counts. CDR3 protein: CAWSPRGPNTEAFF. The CDR3 DNA is TGTGCCTGGAGTCCCCGGGGTCCGAACACTGAAGCTTTCTTT. This chain connects TRBV30 to TRBJ1-1; D unresolved. CDR3 length: 14 amino acids. The V end was cut by 2 bases, the J end by 1 base, with 11 bases between. Germline CDR1 is GTSNPN and CDR2 is SVGIG (reference sequence). Supplemented by reference TRBV30 and TRBJ1-1, the full variable domain reads SQTIHQWPATLVQPVGSPLSLECTVEGTSNPNLYWYRQAAGRGLQLLFYSVGIGQISSEVPQNLSASRPQDRQFILSSKKLLLSDSGFYLCAWSPRGPNTEAFFGQGTRLTVV.

This chain joins TRBV29-1 and TRBJ2-3; TRBD2 matches 10 bases. The length of the CDR3 is 14 residues. V trimming: 3 bases; J trimming: 6 bases; junction bases outside the gene matches: 6. The V gene's germline CDR1 is SQVTM and CDR2 ANQGSEA. Here the CDR3 DNA reads TGCAGCGTTGAGAAAGCGGGGGGGGTGGATACGCAGTATTTT. This gives the protein CSVEKAGGVDTQYF.

This clone was counted between two and nine times. This chain connects TRBV6-1 to TRBJ2-3, with TRBD2 as a possible D gene (5 bases). The CDR3 totals 14 residues. V was clipped by 4 bases and J by 4 bases, with 12 bases between them. CDR1 is MNHNS, CDR2 SASEGT, per germline. CDR3 region: CASSGRGLADTQYF. The CDR3 nucleotides read TGTGCCAGCAGTGGACGAGGGTTGGCAGATACGCAGTATTTT.

This clone was seen only a few times. The V call is TRBV10-2, the J call TRBJ2-7; 7 positions agree with TRBD1. The germline V gene encodes CDR1 WSHSY and CDR2 SAAADI. This CDR3 is built from 14 residues. The J segment lost 0 bases and the V segment lost 7 bases, leaving 6 bases of the junction unmatched. CDR3 in amino acids: CASTLTGFSYEQYF. CDR3 in DNA: TGCGCCAGCACCTTGACAGGGTTCTCCTACGAGCAGTACTTC.

The V call is TRBV29-1, the J call TRBJ1-2; 7 nucleotides agree with TRBD1. J gave up 6 bases and V 0 bases, and 10 bases lay outside the gene matches. This CDR3 is built from 15 residues. CDR1 is SQVTM and CDR2 is ANQGSEA in the germline V gene. CDR3 loop: CSVEDSRTGSDGYTF. The CDR3 DNA follows: TGCAGCGTTGAAGATAGCAGGACAGGCTCAGATGGCTACACCTTC.

The J gene is TRBJ2-7, the V gene TRBV19; 7 nucleotides line up with TRBD1. V lost 6 bases to trimming and J lost 4 bases; unmatched junction nucleotides: 6. CDR1 is LNHDA, CDR2 SQIVND, per germline (reference sequence). The CDR3 loop spans 13 amino acids. CDR3 loop: CASRTGTDYEQYF. The CDR3 region has the DNA TGTGCCAGTAGGACCGGGACAGATTACGAGCAGTACTTC.

The rearrangement links TRBV5-6 to TRBJ1-1; D unclear. Looked up from germline, CDR1 is SGHDT and CDR2 is YYEEEE. The CDR3 extends over 14 amino acids. V lost 0 bases, J lost 6 bases, and 12 bases lay in between. CDR3 region: CASSLGSGSAEAFF. The CDR3 region has the DNA TGTGCCAGCAGCTTGGGGTCAGGATCGGCTGAAGCTTTCTTT.